The 25 T cell receptor beta chains below come from one sample, sequenced in a study of blood T cell repertoires in COVID-19. Profiling relied on immunoSEQ multiplex PCR, and the TCRdb table lists in-frame clones only, not all of them. This table holds about 160,000 clones, 79% found once. The sample comprised peripheral blood. The receptors here all came from a woman aged 60-75 years with COVID-19, enrolled during active disease.

The gene calls are TRBV11-2 and TRBJ2-7; D remains ambiguous. The CDR3 has 15 amino acids. Trimming took off 1 base at V and 0 bases at J, with 10 bases between the two ends. CDR1 and CDR2 from the germline V gene are SGHAT and FQNNGV. The CDR3 sequence is CASSLGLYRSYEQYF. The CDR3, as DNA: TGTGCCAGCAGCTTAGGGCTTTACCGCTCCTACGAGCAGTACTTC.

J is TRBJ2-7 and V is TRBV5-1, with D perhaps matching TRBD1 (6 bases). Trimming removed 0 bases from V and 0 bases from J, with 10 bases in between. This CDR3 has 15 amino acids. Germline values: CDR1 SGHRS, CDR2 YFSETQ. The CDR3 nucleotides are TGCGCCAGCAGCTTGGGTGGGGGCGCCTCCTACGAGCAGTACTTC. Amino acids: CASSLGGGASYEQYF.

The chain couples TRBV4-2 to TRBJ1-2; D is ambiguous. Germline values: CDR1 LGHNA, CDR2 YNFKEQ. The V gene lost 0 bases and the J gene lost 4 bases, with 12 bases spanning the gap. CDR3 size: 15 residues. The CDR3 here is CASSQDRSLGYGYTF. CDR3 bases: TGTGCCAGCAGCCAAGATAGGAGCCTTGGCTATGGCTACACCTTC.

V gene TRBV2 combines with J gene TRBJ1-4; weak D call: TRBD1 (6 bases). Trimming removed 10 bases at V and 8 bases at J, with 8 bases between. This CDR3 comprises 10 residues. The germline V gene has CDR1 SNHLY and CDR2 FYNNEI. CDR3 in amino acids: CAKRGEKLFF. CDR3 coding DNA: TGTGCCAAGAGGGGGGAAAAACTGTTTTTT.

The table lists this clone with a few counts. V gene TRBV7-9 combines with J gene TRBJ1-3; D gene ambiguous. Germline CDR1 and CDR2: SEHNR and FQNEAQ (reference sequence). Trimming left V 11 bases short and J 4 bases short, with 6 bases between. CDR3 size: 10 residues. The CDR3 DNA follows: TGTGCCTCGTCCGGAAACACCATATATTTT. This encodes CASSGNTIYF.

The chain employs TRBV7-3 and TRBJ2-2; perhaps TRBD1 as D (6 bases). The CDR3 runs to 15 residues. Looked up from germline, CDR1 is SGHTA and CDR2 is FQGTGA. V shed 5 bases and J shed 6 bases, with 16 bases lying between them. The DNA of the CDR3 is TGTGCCAGCAGCCCGCTACCAGAGGGGGCCGGGGAGCTGTTTTTT. Protein: CASSPLPEGAGELFF.

V and J are TRBV4-2 and TRBJ2-1, with 7 bases that match TRBD2. The CDR3 has 17 residues. Germline V gene data show CDR1 as LGHNA and CDR2 as YNFKEQ. Losses at the gene ends were 1 base for V and 5 bases for J; bases not matched to a gene: 11. CDR3 amino acids: CASSQVSGGSPHNEQFF. DNA of the CDR3: TGTGCCAGCAGCCAAGTCAGCGGCGGGAGCCCCCACAATGAGCAGTTCTTC.

V gene TRBV5-1 combines with J gene TRBJ2-6; no firm D call. Germline-derived CDR1 and CDR2 are SGHRS and YFSETQ. The CDR3 length is 18 residues. V was pared by 0 bases and J by 0 bases, with 13 bases between. The CDR3 DNA reads as TGCGCCAGCAGCTTGGTTATAACATCAGGCTCTGGGGCCAACGTCCTGACTTTC. Protein product: CASSLVITSGSGANVLTF.

The chain joins TRBV4-1 to TRBJ2-3; 9 nucleotides line up with TRBD2. V lost 0 bases, J lost 7 bases, and 14 bases stayed unmatched. The CDR3 has 18 residues. Germline V lookup: CDR1 MGHRA, CDR2 YSYEKL. The DNA of the CDR3 is TGCGCCAGCAGCCAAGATTGGGGGGCTAGCGGGGATAGGAATACGCAGTATTTT. Translation gives CASSQDWGASGDRNTQYF.

The chain joins TRBV18 to TRBJ2-5, with TRBD2 matching 8 bases. CDR1 and CDR2 (germline): KGHSH, LQKENI. V lost 3 bases, J lost 3 bases, and 6 bases stayed unmatched. CDR3 size: 15 residues. The CDR3: CASSPGAGVEETQYF. CDR3 coding DNA: TGTGCCAGCTCACCCGGAGCGGGGGTAGAAGAGACCCAGTACTTC. Looking up the rest from reference TRBV18 and TRBJ2-5 gives the full variable domain: NAGVMQNPRHLVRRRGQEARLRCSPMKGHSHVYWYRQLPEEGLKFMVYLQKENIIDESGMPKERFSAEFPKEGPSILRIQQVVRGDSAAYFCASSPGAGVEETQYFGPGTRLLVL.

This chain links TRBV5-1 with TRBJ2-1, with 7 nucleotides matching TRBD2. This CDR3 spans 14 amino acids. V gave up 2 bases and J gave up 5 bases; unmatched junction bases: 4. Germline-derived CDR1 and CDR2 are SGHRS and YFSETQ. This CDR3 is CASSFGTTNNEQFF. In DNA, the CDR3 is TGCGCCAGCAGCTTCGGGACTACAAACAATGAGCAGTTCTTC.

In its sample, this clone was seen a few times. V gene TRBV11-2 combines with J gene TRBJ1-6, with 9 bases matching TRBD1. The CDR3 has 15 residues. CDR1 is SGHAT, CDR2 FQNNGV, per germline. The J segment lost 9 bases and the V segment lost 1 base, leaving 4 bases of the junction unmatched. CDR3 bases: TGTGCCAGCAGCTTAGCTACAGGGGGCCTTTCACCCCTCCACTTT. Translated: CASSLATGGLSPLHF.

V usage is TRBV6-5 and J usage is TRBJ1-4, with 9 bases lining up with TRBD1. The germline CDR1 and CDR2 sequences are MNHEY and SVGAGI. The trim removed 1 base at V and 8 bases at J, leaving 5 bases unmatched. The CDR3 loop spans 15 amino acids. CDR3 amino acids: CASSYFRDRDEKLFF. CDR3 coding DNA: TGTGCCAGCAGTTACTTCCGGGACAGGGACGAAAAACTGTTTTTT.

About this clone itself: A read error may produce the germline difference seen at one junction end. V gene TRBV6-1 combines with J gene TRBJ2-5, with 15 bases lining up with TRBD2. The CDR3 spans 15 residues. Germline V gives CDR1 MNHNS, CDR2 SASEGT. In DNA form, the CDR3 reads TGTGCCAGCAGCGAAGGACTAGCGGGGGGGTTCACCCAGTACTTC. This codes for CASSEGLAGGFTQYF.

CDR3 in amino acids: CASSLARRRPYEQYV. The CDR3 DNA is TGTGCCAGCAGCTTAGCCCGACGGCGGCCCTACGAGCAGTACGTC. The chain has TRBV11-2 and TRBJ2-7; no clear D. Trimming took 1 base from V and 2 from J, leaving 12 bases between them. The CDR3 length is 15 residues. Germline values: CDR1 SGHAT, CDR2 FQNNGV.

V usage is TRBV6-4 and J usage is TRBJ2-5; possibly TRBD2 for D (6 bases). In germline, CDR1 is MRHNA, CDR2 SNTAGT. The ends were cut back, 2 bases at V and 5 bases at J, with 15 bases in the middle. This CDR3 contains 15 residues. DNA of the CDR3: TGTGCCAGCAGTGACGGCCCGGGGGAAAGCGAGACCCAGTACTTC. Translation: CASSDGPGESETQYF.

This chain connects TRBV5-4 to TRBJ2-5, with TRBD2 as a possible D gene (5 bases). The CDR3 totals 14 residues. V dropped 3 bases and J dropped 5 bases, with 14 bases sitting between them. CDR1 and CDR2 from the germline V gene are SGHNT and YYREEE (reference sequence). The CDR3 DNA sequence: TGTGCCAGCAGCTCGGAACTAGAGGGTGAGACCCAGTACTTC. This codes for CASSSELEGETQYF. The complete variable domain, with remaining parts taken from reference TRBV5-4 and TRBJ2-5, reads ETGVTQSPTHLIKTRGQQVTLRCSSQSGHNTVSWYQQALGQGPQFIFQYYREEENGRGNFPPRFSGLQFPNYSSELNVNALELDDSALYLCASSSELEGETQYFGPGTRLLVL.

This clone was counted only a few times. The chain recombines TRBV5-1 with TRBJ2-7; 10 bases are shared with TRBD1. V lost 0 bases and J lost 4; bases outside the gene matches: 7. CDR3 length: 16 residues. CDR1 and CDR2 from the germline V gene are SGHRS and YFSETQ. The CDR3 nucleotides are TGCGCCAGCAGCTTGGTAGTAGGACAGGGGGGGTACGAGCAGTACTTC. Translation gives CASSLVVGQGGYEQYF.

The V and J genes are TRBV18 and TRBJ2-2; D gene unclear. V lost 1 base and J 6 bases, leaving 3 bases between the germline ends. The CDR3 loop spans 12 amino acids. Germline V CDR1 and CDR2: KGHSH, LQKENI. The chain's CDR3 is CASSPRAGELFF. The CDR3 nucleotides are TGTGCCAGCTCACCACGAGCCGGGGAGCTGTTTTTT. The full variable domain, completed using reference TRBV18 and TRBJ2-2, is NAGVMQNPRHLVRRRGQEARLRCSPMKGHSHVYWYRQLPEEGLKFMVYLQKENIIDESGMPKERFSAEFPKEGPSILRIQQVVRGDSAAYFCASSPRAGELFFGEGSRLTVL.

This clone has a single count. The rearrangement uses TRBV27 and TRBJ2-3; TRBD2 aligns across 9 bases. Losses at the gene ends were 6 bases for V and 7 bases for J; bases not matched to a gene: 11. CDR3 length: 15 residues. Germline V gene lookup returns CDR1 MNHEY and CDR2 SMNVEV (reference sequence). CDR3 amino acids: CASSPRAGGPHTQYF. The CDR3 bases are TGTGCCAGCAGCCCTAGGGCGGGAGGGCCGCATACGCAGTATTTT.

The chain carries TRBV28 and TRBJ2-5, with a tentative D call TRBD1 (6 bases). CDR3 length: 17 residues. Trimming pared 6 bases from V and 0 bases from J, leaving 20 bases between. Germline CDR1 and CDR2: MDHEN and SYDVKM. CDR3: CASRPTSGTPHQETQYF. The CDR3 DNA is TGTGCCAGCAGACCAACGTCCGGGACACCCCACCAAGAGACCCAGTACTTC. The complete variable domain, with remaining parts taken from reference TRBV28 and TRBJ2-5, reads DVKVTQSSRYLVKRTGEKVFLECVQDMDHENMFWYRQDPGLGLRLIYFSYDVKMKEKGDIPEGYSVSREKKERFSLILESASTNQTSMYLCASRPTSGTPHQETQYFGPGTRLLVL.

This chain connects TRBV2 to TRBJ2-4, with 7 bases identical to TRBD1. Germline V gives CDR1 SNHLY, CDR2 FYNNEI. The junction had 17 bases not matched to a gene; V was cut back by 5 bases and J by 16 bases. CDR3 length equals 14 residues. CDR3 loop: CASSSPGQLSQCYF. CDR3 bases: TGTGCCAGCAGTAGCCCGGGACAGTTATCCCAGTGTTACTTC.

This clone turned up a few times. The chain recombines TRBV6-5 with TRBJ1-1; no definite D call. Germline CDR1 and CDR2: MNHEY and SVGAGI. The V end lost 8 bases, the J end lost 3 bases, and 13 bases lay between the germline ends. The CDR3 contains 13 residues. CDR3 protein: CASQPVADTEAFF. CDR3 nucleotides: TGTGCCAGCCAGCCCGTAGCGGACACTGAAGCTTTCTTT.

Details on this clone: This CDR3 is also generated by other DNA sequences in the sample. The chain employs TRBV12-3 or TRBV12-4 and TRBJ1-2, with D hard to call. V was shortened by 5 bases and J by 0 bases, with 7 bases between the two germline ends. The CDR3 length is 13 residues. The CDR3 DNA sequence: TGTGCCAGCAGTCTCGACACTAACTATGGCTACACCTTC. Protein: CASSLDTNYGYTF.

The J gene is TRBJ2-7, the V gene TRBV4-1; tentative D call: TRBD1 (6 bases). The CDR3 spans 15 residues. CDR1 and CDR2 (germline): MGHRA, YSYEKL. Between the trimmed V and J ends, which lost 2 bases and 3 bases, there was a span of 14 bases. DNA of the CDR3: TGCGCCAGCAGCCAAATATGGGGCAGGGGCTACGAGCAGTACTTC. This gives the protein CASSQIWGRGYEQYF.